Listed below are T cell receptor beta chains from one sample, sequenced in a study of tumor and adjacent non-tumor tissue in lung cancer. TCRdb used MiXCR to reprocess the multiplex PCR reads, holding one entry per CDR3 protein. Of 55,000 to 65,000 distinct CDR3 sequences listed, around two thirds are singletons. The sequenced sample was distant non-tumor lung tissue. These receptors all stem from a man between 65 and 79 years old with non-small cell lung cancer. Each CDR3 is given without its conserved first and last residue. Fields, in order: V gene, J gene, CDR3 protein.

V: TRBV11-2
J: TRBJ2-6
CDR3: ASRTPGANVLT

V: TRBV4-2
J: TRBJ1-5
CDR3: ASNQGRMLGMSNQPQH

V: TRBV30
J: TRBJ2-1
CDR3: DWSLLGVYNEQF

V: TRBV7-9
J: -
CDR3: ASSTGIGQPQY

V: TRBV5-4
J: TRBJ1-5
CDR3: ASSLAGGNQPQH

V: TRBV5-4
J: TRBJ1-4
CDR3: ASSSGQGRANEKLF

V: TRBV30
J: TRBJ1-5
CDR3: AWSVRWGNQPQH

V: TRBV29-1
J: TRBJ2-1
CDR3: SVETSGSIYNEQF

V: TRBV12-3/TRBV12-4
J: TRBJ2-3
CDR3: ASSPGPRKY

V: TRBV6-1
J: TRBJ1-2
CDR3: AISEWGPNYGYT

V: TRBV12-3/TRBV12-4
J: TRBJ2-3
CDR3: ASSSAMGGTDTQY

V: TRBV20-1
J: TRBJ1-2
CDR3: SASSGVYVYT

V: TRBV11-1
J: TRBJ2-7
CDR3: ASSLARLTVSYEQY

V: TRBV7-9
J: TRBJ2-1
CDR3: ASSLYGSSYNEQF

V: TRBV11-2
J: TRBJ2-1
CDR3: VSSLDRGNEQF

V: TRBV20-1
J: TRBJ2-1
CDR3: STCLLATYNEQF

V: TRBV5-4
J: TRBJ2-1
CDR3: ASSAQGYMGQLRF

V: TRBV6-5
J: TRBJ2-3
CDR3: TSSSFRLGLADTQY

V: TRBV4-2
J: TRBJ1-2
CDR3: ASSQRIGDYGCT

V: TRBV11-3
J: TRBJ2-3
CDR3: ASSLRVDMQY

V: TRBV6-4
J: TRBJ2-3
CDR3: ASSDTFPAGGHTDTQY

V: TRBV10-3
J: TRBJ2-5
CDR3: AISNQITSRGQETQY

V: TRBV24-1
J: TRBJ2-1
CDR3: ATSKRQGPVGNEQF

V: TRBV6-6
J: TRBJ2-1
CDR3: ASRLIGGRAYDEQF

V: TRBV28
J: TRBJ2-5
CDR3: VSSPPGPYRTQY

V: TRBV20-1
J: TRBJ1-5
CDR3: SARGSNQPQH

V: TRBV15
J: TRBJ2-1
CDR3: ATSREARAVASLREDF

V: TRBV11-1
J: TRBJ2-1
CDR3: ACTPRTGVDELF

V: TRBV11-2
J: TRBJ1-1
CDR3: ASSRGTREAF

V: TRBV7-2
J: TRBJ1-5
CDR3: ASRNSGTQNQPQH

V: TRBV11-2
J: TRBJ2-2
CDR3: ASSPPGVAGGNNGELF

V: TRBV6-2/TRBV6-3
J: TRBJ2-7
CDR3: ASSPDQTAEIYEQY

V: TRBV12-3/TRBV12-4
J: TRBJ2-2
CDR3: ASRIAGGRTGEPF

V: TRBV11-2
J: -
CDR3: ASSPDGDQF

V: TRBV5-1
J: TRBJ1-1
CDR3: ASKRALGSTTETF